Described below is a single T cell receptor beta chain sequence and its context. This entry comes from a study of technical replicates of blood from a handful of donors. This table comes from immunoSEQ multiplex PCR, and its TCRdb copy is limited to in-frame clones, with some not included. Of around 90,000 clones detected, over 90% appear once; the ten largest clones hold about 0.23%. The CDR3 spans 16 residues. The trim removed 5 bases at V and 0 bases at J, leaving 7 bases unmatched. Germline CDR1 and CDR2: WSHSY and SAAADI. Sequenced sample: T cells isolated from PBMCs. The origin of this receptor is a human donor in good health. This sequence joins TRBV10-2 and TRBJ2-7; 10 bases fit TRBD2. The CDR3 reads CASSNIAGGNSYEQYF. CDR3 in DNA: TGCGCCAGCAGTAATATAGCGGGAGGAAACTCCTACGAGCAGTACTTC.